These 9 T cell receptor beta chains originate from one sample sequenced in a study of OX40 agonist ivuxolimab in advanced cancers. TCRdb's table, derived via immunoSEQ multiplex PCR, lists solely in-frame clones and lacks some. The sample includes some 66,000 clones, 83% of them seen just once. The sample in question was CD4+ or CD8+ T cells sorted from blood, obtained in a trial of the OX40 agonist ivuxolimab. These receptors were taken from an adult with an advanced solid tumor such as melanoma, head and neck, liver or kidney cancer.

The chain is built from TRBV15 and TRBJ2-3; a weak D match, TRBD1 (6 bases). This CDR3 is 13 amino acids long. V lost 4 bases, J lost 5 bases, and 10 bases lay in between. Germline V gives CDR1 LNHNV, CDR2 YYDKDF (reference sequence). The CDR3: CATSTGEGDTQYF. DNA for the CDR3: TGTGCCACCAGCACAGGGGAAGGAGATACGCAGTATTTT.

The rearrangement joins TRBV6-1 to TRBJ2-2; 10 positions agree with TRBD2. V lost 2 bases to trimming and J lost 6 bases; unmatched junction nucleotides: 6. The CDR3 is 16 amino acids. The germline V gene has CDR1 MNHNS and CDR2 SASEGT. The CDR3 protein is CASSERAGGPSGELFF. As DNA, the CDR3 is TGTGCCAGCAGTGAAAGAGCGGGAGGGCCATCCGGGGAGCTGTTTTTT.

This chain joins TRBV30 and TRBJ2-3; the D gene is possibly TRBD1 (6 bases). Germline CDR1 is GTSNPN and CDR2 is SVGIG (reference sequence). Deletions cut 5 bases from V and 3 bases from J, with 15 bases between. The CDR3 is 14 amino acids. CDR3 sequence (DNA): TGTGCCTGGCGGGCAAAGGGGGATACAGATACGCAGTATTTT. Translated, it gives CAWRAKGDTDTQYF. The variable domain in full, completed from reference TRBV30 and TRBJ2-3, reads SQTIHQWPATLVQPVGSPLSLECTVEGTSNPNLYWYRQAAGRGLQLLFYSVGIGQISSEVPQNLSASRPQDRQFILSSKKLLLSDSGFYLCAWRAKGDTDTQYFGPGTRLTVL.

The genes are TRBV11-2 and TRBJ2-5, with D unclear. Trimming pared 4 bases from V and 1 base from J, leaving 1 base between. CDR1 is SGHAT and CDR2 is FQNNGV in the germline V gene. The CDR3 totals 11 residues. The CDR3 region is CASSSQETQYF. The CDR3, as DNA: TGTGCCAGCAGCTCCCAAGAGACCCAGTACTTC.

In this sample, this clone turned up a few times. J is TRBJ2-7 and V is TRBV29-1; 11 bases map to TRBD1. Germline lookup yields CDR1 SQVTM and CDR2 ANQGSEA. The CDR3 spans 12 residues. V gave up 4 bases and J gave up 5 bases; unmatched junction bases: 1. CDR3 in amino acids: CSVGGQGDEQYF. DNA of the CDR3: TGCAGCGTTGGGGGACAGGGGGACGAGCAGTACTTC.

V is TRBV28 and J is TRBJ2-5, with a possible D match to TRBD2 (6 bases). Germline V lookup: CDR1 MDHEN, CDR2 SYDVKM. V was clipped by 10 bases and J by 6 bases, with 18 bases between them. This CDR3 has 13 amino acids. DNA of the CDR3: TGTGCCACCACCCGGGGGACCGAAAAGACCCAGTACTTC. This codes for CATTRGTEKTQYF.

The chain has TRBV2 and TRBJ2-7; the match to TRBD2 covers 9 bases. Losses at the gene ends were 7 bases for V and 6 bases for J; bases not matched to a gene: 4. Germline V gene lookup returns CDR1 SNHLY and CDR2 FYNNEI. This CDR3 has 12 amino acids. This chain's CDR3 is CASMGLASEQYF. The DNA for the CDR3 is TGTGCCAGCATGGGACTAGCTTCCGAGCAGTACTTC. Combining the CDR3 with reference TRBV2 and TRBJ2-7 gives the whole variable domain EPEVTQTPSHQVTQMGQEVILRCVPISNHLYFYWYRQILGQKVEFLVSFYNNEISEKSEIFDDQFSVERPDGSNFTLKIRSTKLEDSAMYFCASMGLASEQYFGPGTRLTVT.

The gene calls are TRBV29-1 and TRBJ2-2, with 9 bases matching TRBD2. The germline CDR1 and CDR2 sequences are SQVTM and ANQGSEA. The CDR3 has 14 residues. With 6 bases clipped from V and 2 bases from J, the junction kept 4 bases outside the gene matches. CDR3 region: CSVQREANTGELFF. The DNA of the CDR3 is TGCAGCGTCCAGCGGGAGGCCAACACCGGGGAGCTGTTTTTT.

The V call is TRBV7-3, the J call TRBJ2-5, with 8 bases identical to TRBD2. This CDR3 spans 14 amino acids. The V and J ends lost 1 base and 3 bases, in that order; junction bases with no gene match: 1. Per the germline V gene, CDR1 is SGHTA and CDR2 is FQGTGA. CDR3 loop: CASSLSGGKETQYF. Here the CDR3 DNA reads TGTGCCAGCAGCTTAAGCGGGGGGAAAGAGACCCAGTACTTC.